This T cell receptor (beta chain) was identified in a study of CD8+ T cells in alopecia areata. General observations from the study: How baseline CD8+ expansion relates to response remains uncertain (there was one nonresponder).

Extracted from the samples, RNA was reverse transcribed into cDNA to serve as the sequencing template. Profiled with immunoSEQ multiplex PCR; TCRdb holds only in-frame clones, not every one. The data contain about 180,000 clones, 51% of them singletons. In regard to this clone: What it binds is not known.

Treatment in this sample: oral pan-JAK inhibitor, 5-10 mg twice daily. The CDR3 has 17 amino acids. Trimming at V came to 1 base and at J to 0 bases, leaving 6 bases not matched to a gene. Germline-derived CDR1 and CDR2 are LNHNV and YYDKDF (reference sequence). J is TRBJ1-1 and V is TRBV15, with 9 bases aligning to TRBD1. This sequence was found in a human donor with alopecia areata. The sequencing here drew on CD8+ T cells sorted from blood, taken at roughly week 53, from a patient treated with tofacitinib. CDR3 bases: TGTGCCACCAGCAGAGGCCCGGGACAGGGAATGAACACTGAAGCTTTCTTT. This gives the protein CATSRGPGQGMNTEAFF. Full variable domain (rest looked up from reference TRBV15 and TRBJ1-1): DAMVIQNPRYQVTQFGKPVTLSCSQTLNHNVMYWYQQKSSQAPKLLFHYYDKDFNNEADTPDNFQSRRPNTSFCFLDIRSPGLGDTAMYLCATSRGPGQGMNTEAFFGQGTRLTVV.